These T cell receptor beta chains were read from a single sample in a study of OX40 agonist ivuxolimab in advanced cancers. This table comes from immunoSEQ multiplex PCR, and its TCRdb copy is limited to in-frame clones, with some not included. The sample includes approximately 99,000 clones, about 90% of them seen just once. This specimen consisted of CD4+ or CD8+ T cells sorted from blood, obtained in a trial of the OX40 agonist ivuxolimab. The receptors derive from an adult with an advanced solid tumor such as melanoma, head and neck, liver or kidney cancer. Each CDR3 is given with its conserved first and last residue. The order of the fields is clone size, V gene, CDR3 length, D gene, J gene, CDR3 protein, CDR3 DNA. The D gene is left open where the match is weak. Clone sizes are given selectively: once, few, many, or a class where the clone is expanded.

NA	TRBV6-6	16	NA	TRBJ1-5	CASSPQRGQGNQPQHF	TGTGCCAGCAGCCCCCAAAGGGGACAAGGCAATCAGCCCCAGCATTTT
NA	TRBV28	15	NA	TRBJ1-5	CASSGGGGLNQPQHF	TGTGCCAGCAGTGGGGGAGGAGGCCTCAATCAGCCCCAGCATTTT
NA	TRBV6-4	15	NA	TRBJ2-1	CASSARDGGYNEQFF	TGTGCCAGCAGCGCTCGGGACGGGGGATACAATGAGCAGTTCTTC
NA	TRBV21-1	15	NA	TRBJ1-2	CASLKGTALNYGYTF	TGTGCCAGCCTCAAAGGGACAGCATTAAACTATGGCTACACCTTC
NA	TRBV12-1	20	NA	TRBJ2-1	CASSFGPPSRGGDSYNEQFF	TGTGCCAGCAGCTTTGGCCCGCCTTCTAGGGGCGGTGATTCCTACAATGAGCAGTTCTTC
once	TRBV7-3	15	TRBD2	TRBJ2-3	CASSSGLADTDTQYF	TGTGCCAGCAGCTCCGGACTAGCGGACACAGATACGCAGTATTTT
NA	TRBV6-1	13	TRBD1	TRBJ1-1	CASSDGDRGKAFF	TGTGCCAGCAGTGATGGGGACAGGGGGAAAGCTTTCTTT
NA	TRBV10-3	15	TRBD1	TRBJ2-1	CAISPRQGVYNEQFF	TGTGCCATCAGTCCTCGACAGGGTGTCTACAATGAGCAGTTCTTC
NA	TRBV6-5	15	NA	TRBJ2-7	CASSYSMPRQYEQYF	TGTGCCAGCAGTTACTCTATGCCCCGCCAGTACGAGCAGTACTTC
NA	TRBV27	19	TRBD2	TRBJ2-1	CASSLRGSSGTSGHNEQFF	TGTGCCAGCAGTTTAAGGGGATCATCCGGGACTAGCGGGCACAATGAGCAGTTCTTC
NA	TRBV5-1	15	NA	TRBJ2-2	CASSPDSMNTGELFF	TGCGCCAGCAGCCCCGACAGCATGAACACCGGGGAGCTGTTTTTT
NA	TRBV5-1	14	NA	TRBJ2-7	CASSLGPGSYEQYF	TGCGCCAGCAGCTTGGGGCCGGGCTCCTACGAGCAGTACTTC
once	TRBV6-1	15	TRBD1	TRBJ2-2	CASNGQGAVTGELFF	TGTGCCAGCAATGGACAGGGGGCTGTCACCGGGGAGCTGTTTTTT
NA	TRBV7-6	15	NA	TRBJ1-1	CASSLAQGTHTEAFF	TGTGCCAGCAGCTTAGCGCAGGGGACACACACTGAAGCTTTCTTT
NA	TRBV7-9	13	NA	TRBJ2-5	CAIPLGGSETQYF	TGTGCCATCCCGTTAGGGGGGAGCGAGACCCAGTACTTC
NA	TRBV7-6	14	NA	TRBJ1-5	CASSLWDSNQPQHF	TGTGCCAGCAGCTTATGGGACAGCAATCAGCCCCAGCATTTT
NA	TRBV19	12	NA	TRBJ2-5	CASSIRGETQYF	TGTGCCAGTAGTATAAGGGGTGAGACCCAGTACTTC
few	TRBV29-1	13	NA	TRBJ1-1	CSAGEGANTEAFF	TGCAGCGCTGGGGAAGGGGCCAACACTGAAGCTTTCTTT
NA	TRBV7-9	16	TRBD1	TRBJ2-1	CASSPRDRAFVAEQFF	TGTGCCAGCAGCCCCAGGGACAGGGCGTTTGTTGCTGAGCAGTTCTTC
NA	TRBV11-1	15	NA	TRBJ2-5	CASSLRDASQETQYF	TGTGCCAGCAGCTTGAGGGACGCGTCGCAAGAGACCCAGTACTTC
NA	TRBV27	14	NA	TRBJ2-3	CATSSWDSSDTQYF	TGTGCCACCTCATCATGGGATTCGTCAGATACGCAGTATTTT
NA	TRBV9	16	TRBD1	TRBJ1-2	CASSFHRDRGNYGYTF	TGTGCCAGCAGCTTCCACCGGGACAGGGGAAACTATGGCTACACCTTC
NA	TRBV19	16	NA	TRBJ1-5	CASSPRGAGGNQPQHF	TGTGCCAGTAGTCCCCGGGGCGCAGGTGGGAATCAGCCCCAGCATTTT
NA	TRBV4-2	16	TRBD1	TRBJ2-7	CASSQNPGTGGNEQYF	TGTGCCAGCAGCCAAAATCCCGGGACAGGGGGGAACGAGCAGTACTTC
NA	TRBV7-8	14	NA	TRBJ1-4	CASSSYSDNEKLFF	TGTGCCAGCAGCTCCTACTCTGATAATGAAAAACTGTTTTTT
once	TRBV4-1	15	NA	TRBJ1-2	CASSQDDGGRSGYTF	TGCGCCAGCAGCCAAGACGATGGGGGGAGGAGTGGCTACACCTTC
NA	TRBV19	11	NA	TRBJ2-7	CATTRGYEQYF	TGTGCCACCACGAGGGGATACGAGCAGTACTTC
NA	TRBV18	16	NA	TRBJ1-2	CASSPWVVGAIDGYTF	TGTGCCAGCTCACCATGGGTTGTGGGGGCGATAGATGGCTACACCTTC